The 21 T cell receptor beta chains below come from one sample, sequenced in a study of beta chain features in type 1 diabetes. Every isolated RNA sample was fully reverse transcribed, so sequencing captured expressed TCRB transcripts. Clones were sequenced by immunoSEQ multiplex PCR, and TCRdb holds only the in-frame ones, with some missing. This table has 350,000 to 400,000 clones, about 15% appearing once. Source material: naive CD4+ T cells from blood. Every receptor here comes from a woman younger than 35 in good health.

This clone was seen more than once but under ten times. The chain links TRBV23-1 to TRBJ1-2, with TRBD1 matching over 7 bases. TRBV23-1 is annotated as an ORF whose role is uncertain. The CDR3 contains 13 residues. With 8 bases clipped from V and 4 bases from J, the junction kept 7 bases outside the gene matches. The CDR3 coding sequence is TGCGCCAGCCTGTGGACAGGTGGCTATGGCTACACCTTC. Its protein product is CASLWTGGYGYTF.

This clone has more than one count but fewer than ten. The V call is TRBV5-1, the J call TRBJ2-7; a possible D gene is TRBD2 (5 bases). Germline assignment: CDR1 SGHRS and CDR2 YFSETQ. This CDR3 is 14 amino acids long. The V end was cut by 2 bases, the J end by 6 bases, with 15 bases between. CDR3 coding DNA: TGCGCCAGCAGCTTAAGCCTAGCCTCAAGCGAGCAGTACTTC. Protein sequence: CASSLSLASSEQYF.

The rearrangement joins TRBV19 to TRBJ2-1; 13 nucleotides agree with TRBD2. Germline V gene lookup returns CDR1 LNHDA and CDR2 SQIVND (reference sequence). Trimming took 5 bases from V and 8 from J; bases not matched to a gene: 9. The CDR3 totals 16 residues. The CDR3 DNA reads TGTGCCAGTAGTGGCGGACTAGCGGGAGTGATCGATGAGCAGTTCTTC. Its translation: CASSGGLAGVIDEQFF.

The table lists this clone with a few counts. This sample also contains other DNA sequences that code for the same CDR3. The genes are TRBV7-9 and TRBJ1-2, with D perhaps TRBD1 (5 bases). With 3 bases removed from V and 6 bases from J, the gap between germline ends came to 8 bases. The CDR3 totals 12 residues. Per the germline V gene, CDR1 is SEHNR and CDR2 is FQNEAQ (reference sequence). CDR3 residues: CASSFGGDGYTF. The CDR3 nucleotides read TGTGCCAGCAGCTTCGGGGGTGATGGCTACACCTTC.

This clone showed up just a few times. The chain has TRBV7-2 and TRBJ1-5, with D possibly TRBD1 on 6 matching bases. The CDR3 is made up of 16 amino acids. V lost 5 bases to trimming and J lost 3 bases, with 17 bases between them. The germline gives CDR1 SGHTA, CDR2 FQGNSA. DNA of the CDR3: TGTGCCAGCAGCGCCTTTACAGGGTGGGACAATCAGCCCCAGCATTTT. This translates into CASSAFTGWDNQPQHF.

This clone was seen only a few times. The chain recombines TRBV23-1 with TRBJ1-4; 10 bases are a match to TRBD1. TRBV23-1 is given ORF status, its function remaining uncertain. The CDR3 extends over 16 amino acids. V lost 7 bases, J lost 2 bases, and 7 bases stayed unmatched. The DNA for the CDR3 is TGCGCCAGCACCCCGGGACAGGGGCGGACTAATGAAAAACTGTTTTTT. This translates into CASTPGQGRTNEKLFF.

This clone was seen only once. This rearrangement joins TRBV9 to TRBJ2-5, with no clear D. CDR1 and CDR2 from the germline V gene are SGDLS and YYNGEE. V dropped 0 bases and J dropped 2 bases, with 8 bases sitting between them. This CDR3 has 14 residues. CDR3 sequence (DNA): TGTGCCAGCAGCGTAGGGTCCAGTCAAGAGACCCAGTACTTC. This sequence encodes CASSVGSSQETQYF.

The CDR3 DNA is TGTGCCAGCAGTTCTGGGCAGGGGGCTAGTACGGTCGGTGGCTACACCTTC. The encoded protein is CASSSGQGASTVGGYTF. The V and J genes are TRBV28 and TRBJ1-2; 8 nucleotides align to TRBD1. Germline trimming cut 4 bases from V and 7 bases from J; bases unmatched to any gene: 17. The germline CDR1 and CDR2 sequences are MDHEN and SYDVKM. The CDR3 has 17 residues.

This clone was seen a few times. This chain joins TRBV28 and TRBJ2-7; 13 nucleotides match TRBD2. Germline CDR1 and CDR2: MDHEN and SYDVKM. With V trimmed by 6 bases and J by 5 bases, 4 bases remained unmatched. The CDR3 totals 14 residues. CDR3 sequence (DNA): TGTGCCAGCAGAACCGGGACTAGCGGGAACGAGCAGTACTTC. The encoded protein is CASRTGTSGNEQYF.

The table lists this clone with a few counts. The rearrangement uses TRBV5-1 and TRBJ2-6, with 9 bases identical to TRBD2. This CDR3 has 16 residues. J gave up 1 base and V 2 bases, and 1 base lay outside the gene matches. CDR1 is SGHRS and CDR2 is YFSETQ in the germline V gene. The CDR3 DNA reads TGCGCCAGCAGCTTCCTAGCGGGGTCTGGGGCCAACGTCCTGACTTTC. This codes for CASSFLAGSGANVLTF. The full variable domain, in which reference TRBV5-1 and TRBJ2-6 provide the parts outside the CDR3, is KAGVTQTPRYLIKTRGQQVTLSCSPISGHRSVSWYQQTPGQGLQFLFEYFSETQRNKGNFPGRFSGRQFSNSRSEMNVSTLELGDSALYLCASSFLAGSGANVLTFGAGSRLTVL.

The chain recombines TRBV30 with TRBJ2-1, with 7 bases identical to TRBD2. There are 12 residues in the CDR3. Trimming cost V 0 bases and J 12 bases; bases outside gene matches: 5. Germline lookup yields CDR1 GTSNPN and CDR2 SVGIG (reference sequence). In nucleotides, the CDR3 is TGTGCCTGGAGTGTAGTGACGGGAGGGCAGTTCTTC. Translation gives CAWSVVTGGQFF.

This clone was observed a handful of times. This chain uses TRBV19 with TRBJ2-1, with 9 bases aligning to TRBD2. Germline CDR1 and CDR2: LNHDA and SQIVND (reference sequence). The CDR3 is 15 amino acids. V gave up 3 bases and J gave up 5 bases; unmatched junction bases: 5. This CDR3 is CASSMVAGANNEQFF. CDR3 DNA: TGTGCCAGTAGTATGGTAGCGGGAGCTAACAATGAGCAGTTCTTC.

This clone appeared a few times. The CDR3 coding sequence is TGTGCCAGTAGTAACAGGTTCAACTCCTACGAGCAGTACTTC. It yields the protein CASSNRFNSYEQYF. The chain recombines TRBV19 with TRBJ2-7; perhaps TRBD1 as D (5 bases). CDR3 length: 14 amino acids. Germline V gene sequence: CDR1 LNHDA, CDR2 SQIVND (reference sequence). Between the trimmed V and J ends, which lost 4 bases and 0 bases, there was a span of 10 bases.

V usage is TRBV29-1 and J usage is TRBJ1-1; TRBD1 matches at 8 bases. The CDR3 contains 12 residues. Trimming removed 6 bases from V and 8 bases from J; junction bases left unmatched: 8. Germline V lookup: CDR1 SQVTM, CDR2 ANQGSEA. The CDR3 sequence: CSVMWTGMEAFF. In DNA, the CDR3 is TGCAGCGTCATGTGGACAGGGATGGAAGCTTTCTTT.

V is TRBV30 and J is TRBJ2-1; TRBD2 matches at 15 bases. The germline V gene encodes CDR1 GTSNPN and CDR2 SVGIG (reference sequence). The V and J ends lost 5 bases and 10 bases, in that order; junction bases with no gene match: 9. This CDR3 has 15 amino acids. Written as DNA, the CDR3 is TGTGCCTGGGCCTCGGGACTAGCGGGAGGAGGGGAGCAGTTCTTC. It encodes CAWASGLAGGGEQFF.

This clone was observed a few times. The rearrangement joins TRBV27 to TRBJ2-1, with D possibly TRBD2 on 5 matching bases. V lost 5 bases to trimming and J lost 3 bases, with 11 bases between them. The CDR3 consists of 14 residues. The germline CDR1 and CDR2 sequences are MNHEY and SMNVEV (reference sequence). The CDR3 DNA reads as TGTGCCAGCAGTACCCTCGGAGGCTACAATGAGCAGTTCTTC. Its protein is CASSTLGGYNEQFF.

Worth noting for this clone: Other nucleotide sequences in the sample specify the same CDR3. The rearrangement links TRBV29-1 to TRBJ2-5, with D possibly being TRBD1 (6 bases). The CDR3 is 13 residues long. Germline CDR1 SQVTM, CDR2 ANQGSEA. Trimming pared 4 bases from V and 2 bases from J, leaving 11 bases between. This CDR3 reads CSVGGQLQETQYF. CDR3 in DNA: TGCAGCGTTGGAGGACAGCTGCAAGAGACCCAGTACTTC.

This clone was seen only a few times. The chain is built from TRBV30 and TRBJ2-1; D is possibly TRBD1 (5 bases). The CDR3 contains 15 residues. V was clipped by 2 bases and J by 8 bases, with 19 bases between them. Germline V CDR1 and CDR2: GTSNPN, SVGIG (reference sequence). The CDR3 sequence: CAWSLGVGRIDEQFF. CDR3 DNA sequence: TGTGCCTGGAGTTTAGGGGTGGGCCGGATCGATGAGCAGTTCTTC.

This clone was seen more than once but under ten times. J is TRBJ2-1 and V is TRBV5-1; D unresolved. Per the germline V gene, CDR1 is SGHRS and CDR2 is YFSETQ. The CDR3 contains 14 residues. Deletions cut 4 bases from V and 1 base from J, with 9 bases between. The CDR3 DNA is TGCGCCAGCAGCCGTGGCGGATCCTACAATGAGCAGTTCTTC. It yields the protein CASSRGGSYNEQFF. Full variable domain (outside the CDR3, taken from reference TRBV5-1 and TRBJ2-1): KAGVTQTPRYLIKTRGQQVTLSCSPISGHRSVSWYQQTPGQGLQFLFEYFSETQRNKGNFPGRFSGRQFSNSRSEMNVSTLELGDSALYLCASSRGGSYNEQFFGPGTRLTVL.

This clone showed up just a few times. The chain employs TRBV7-9 and TRBJ2-1; 8 bases match TRBD2. There are 15 residues in the CDR3. Germline CDR1 SEHNR, CDR2 FQNEAQ (reference sequence). The V segment lost 5 bases and the J segment 6 bases; nucleotides outside the gene matches: 9. The CDR3 here is CASSQSGTRVNEQFF. CDR3 nucleotide sequence: TGTGCCAGCAGCCAAAGCGGGACTAGGGTCAATGAGCAGTTCTTC.

The rearrangement uses TRBV2 and TRBJ2-1; possible D gene TRBD1, 7 bases. The CDR3 extends over 13 amino acids. CDR1 is SNHLY, CDR2 FYNNEI, per germline. Trimming took off 7 bases at V and 8 bases at J, with 15 bases between the two ends. CDR3 in amino acids: CASTGGSADEQFF. DNA for the CDR3: TGTGCCAGCACAGGGGGGAGTGCGGATGAGCAGTTCTTC. The whole variable domain, filled in from reference TRBV2 and TRBJ2-1, reads EPEVTQTPSHQVTQMGQEVILRCVPISNHLYFYWYRQILGQKVEFLVSFYNNEISEKSEIFDDQFSVERPDGSNFTLKIRSTKLEDSAMYFCASTGGSADEQFFGPGTRLTVL.